One and the same sample provided the 30 T cell receptor beta chains below, sequenced in a study of T cell responses to AZD1222 COVID-19 vaccine. The protocol was immunoSEQ multiplex PCR, while the TCRdb copy is restricted to in-frame clones and leaves out a portion. The profile shows approximately 130,000 clones, over 85% of them singletons. Sequences were derived from peripheral blood, sampled on day 0 of AZD1222 vaccination. The receptors were gathered from an adult in good health.

This clone was counted only a few times. This rearrangement joins TRBV6-2 or TRBV6-3 to TRBJ2-7; tentative D call: TRBD2 (5 bases). The V end lost 2 bases, the J end lost 4 bases, and 12 bases lay between the germline ends. The CDR3 sequence is 14 residues long. CDR1 and CDR2 from the germline V gene are MNHEY and SVGEGT. The CDR3 nucleotides are TGTGCCAGCAGTTACGAAGCGGAGGTTTACGAGCAGTACTTC. It specifies CASSYEAEVYEQYF.

This clone was observed a single time. J is TRBJ1-5 and V is TRBV16; D is perhaps TRBD1 (5 bases). Germline CDR1 reads KGHSY; CDR2 reads FQNENV. The CDR3 consists of 15 residues. Trimming removed 7 bases from V and 4 bases from J, with 17 bases in between. CDR3: CASTKGQGMNQPQHF. The CDR3 DNA is TGTGCCAGCACCAAGGGGCAGGGAATGAATCAGCCCCAGCATTTT.

This clone has just one count. This chain connects TRBV19 to TRBJ2-3; 11 nucleotides align to TRBD2. The CDR3 extends over 14 amino acids. Germline-derived CDR1 and CDR2 are LNHDA and SQIVND (reference sequence). The V gene end was trimmed by 5 bases and the J gene end by 6 bases; junction bases not matched to a gene: 4. The CDR3 is CASSASGGRDTQYF. CDR3 coding DNA: TGTGCCAGTAGTGCTAGCGGGGGGCGGGATACGCAGTATTTT.

J is TRBJ2-7 and V is TRBV5-1, with D possibly TRBD1 on 5 matching bases. V lost 2 bases to trimming and J lost 2 bases, with 11 bases between them. This CDR3 region has 14 residues. The germline V gene has CDR1 SGHRS and CDR2 YFSETQ. CDR3 in DNA: TGCGCCAGCAGCTTTCAAGGGGCGACCTACGAGCAGTACTTC. Translating gives CASSFQGATYEQYF. The variable domain in full, with the rest retrieved from reference TRBV5-1 and TRBJ2-7, is KAGVTQTPRYLIKTRGQQVTLSCSPISGHRSVSWYQQTPGQGLQFLFEYFSETQRNKGNFPGRFSGRQFSNSRSEMNVSTLELGDSALYLCASSFQGATYEQYFGPGTRLTVT.

The chain combines TRBV3-1 (or the pseudogene TRBV3-2) with TRBJ1-2; D not resolved. The V and J ends lost 1 base and 2 bases respectively, with 5 bases between them. The CDR3 is 13 residues long. Germline CDR1 reads LGHDT; CDR2 reads YNNKEL (reference sequence). The CDR3: CASSQGENYGYTF. CDR3 sequence (DNA): TGTGCCAGCAGCCAAGGGGAGAACTATGGCTACACCTTC.

The gene calls are TRBV27 and TRBJ2-7, with D uncertain. The CDR3 has 15 amino acids. The V gene's germline CDR1 is MNHEY and CDR2 SMNVEV (reference sequence). Trimming shortened V by 4 bases and J by 0 bases, and 13 bases separated the two germline ends. DNA for the CDR3: TGTGCCAGCAGTTCCCCGGGCACAATCTCCTACGAGCAGTACTTC. It encodes CASSSPGTISYEQYF.

The genes are TRBV7-2 and TRBJ1-2; no clear D gene. CDR3 length: 13 residues. Germline CDR1 and CDR2: SGHTA and FQGNSA. V lost 7 bases and J 4 bases, leaving 13 bases between the germline ends. The CDR3 DNA sequence: TGTGCCAGCACCCAGACGGAACTCTATGGCTACACCTTC. Encoded protein: CASTQTELYGYTF.

This chain uses TRBV11-2 with TRBJ2-2, with a weak D call TRBD1 (5 bases). This CDR3 comprises 14 residues. Germline V gene lookup returns CDR1 SGHAT and CDR2 FQNNGV. V lost 4 bases to trimming and J lost 4 bases, with 10 bases between them. CDR3: CASSSGQGTGELFF. CDR3 sequence (DNA): TGTGCCAGCAGCTCTGGGCAGGGCACCGGGGAGCTGTTTTTT.

This chain connects TRBV5-8 to TRBJ2-7, with unresolved D. Germline CDR1 and CDR2: SGHTS and YDEGEE. The CDR3 sequence is 13 residues long. V lost 1 base, J lost 5 bases, and 10 bases lay in between. The CDR3 region has the DNA TGTGCCAGCAGCTTGAATCCCAGGCACGAGCAGTACTTC. Translation gives CASSLNPRHEQYF.

This chain links TRBV5-4 with TRBJ1-2; 11 positions agree with TRBD1. This CDR3 is 15 amino acids long. Germline V gene lookup returns CDR1 SGHNT and CDR2 YYREEE (reference sequence). Trimming removed 3 bases from V and 4 bases from J; junction bases left unmatched: 5. The DNA for the CDR3 is TGTGCCAGCAGCTCTGGGACAGGGGGACCCTATGGCTACACCTTC. Its translation: CASSSGTGGPYGYTF.

The chain links TRBV29-1 to TRBJ2-5, with TRBD2 as a possible D gene (6 bases). CDR1 and CDR2 from the germline V gene are SQVTM and ANQGSEA. This CDR3 region has 13 residues. V was trimmed by 6 bases and J by 5 bases, leaving 16 bases between them. The chain's CDR3 is CSVGPQAGETQYF. CDR3 bases: TGCAGCGTGGGGCCGCAGGCGGGGGAGACCCAGTACTTC.

This clone was found once. The germline gene is not matched at one end of the junction; a read error may be the cause. The chain recombines TRBV12-3 or TRBV12-4 with TRBJ1-2; no clear D. The CDR3 totals 13 residues. CDR3 DNA sequence: TGTGCCATTAGGACGGCATCTAACTATGGCCACACCTTC. Amino acid sequence: CAIRTASNYGHTF.

V is TRBV5-5 and J is TRBJ1-3, with D maybe TRBD1 (5 bases). V gave up 0 bases and J gave up 1 base, with 11 bases separating them. Germline assignment: CDR1 SGHKS and CDR2 YYEKEE (reference sequence). This CDR3 is built from 16 residues. In DNA form, the CDR3 reads TGTGCCAGCAGCTTGGCGGGGCGACGATCTGGAAACACCATATATTTT. This encodes CASSLAGRRSGNTIYF.

J is TRBJ1-5 and V is TRBV7-6; D gene unclear. Trimming stripped 0 bases from V and 0 bases from J, with 6 bases between. CDR3 size: 15 residues. The germline V gene has CDR1 SGHVS and CDR2 FNYEAQ. The CDR3 loop is CASSLAPGSNQPQHF. The CDR3 coding sequence is TGTGCCAGCAGCTTAGCTCCAGGTAGCAATCAGCCCCAGCATTTT.

The chain joins TRBV9 to TRBJ2-2, with a possible D match to TRBD1 (6 bases). CDR1 SGDLS and CDR2 YYNGEE come from the germline V gene. This CDR3 has 14 amino acids. Trimming took off 4 bases at V and 2 bases at J, with 9 bases between the two ends. For the CDR3, the DNA is TGTGCCAGCAGCACCGGGACAAACACCGGGGAGCTGTTTTTT. Translating it yields CASSTGTNTGELFF.

The CDR3 loop reads CASSPNSGGAGEAFF. The DNA of the CDR3 is TGTGCCAGCTCACCGAATTCAGGGGGCGCTGGTGAAGCTTTCTTT. V usage is TRBV18 and J usage is TRBJ1-1, with 8 bases fitting TRBD1. In germline, CDR1 is KGHSH, CDR2 LQKENI. The CDR3 extends over 15 amino acids. The V gene end was trimmed by 3 bases and the J gene end by 7 bases; junction bases not matched to a gene: 10.

V usage is TRBV7-2 and J usage is TRBJ1-6; D remains unclear. Germline CDR1 and CDR2: SGHTA and FQGNSA. Trimming removed 0 bases from V and 11 bases from J, with 14 bases in between. CDR3 length: 15 residues. The CDR3 sequence: CASSLAKMVVTPLHF. The CDR3, as DNA: TGTGCCAGCAGCTTAGCGAAAATGGTCGTCACACCCCTCCACTTT.

This chain joins TRBV19 and TRBJ1-4; D unresolved. The CDR3 length is 14 residues. V was pared by 6 bases and J by 7 bases, with 15 bases between. In germline, CDR1 is LNHDA, CDR2 SQIVND (reference sequence). CDR3 coding DNA: TGTGCCAGTAGACCCCCCGGAAGTAGTGAAAAACTGTTTTTT. Translated, it gives CASRPPGSSEKLFF.

The rearrangement uses TRBV28 and TRBJ2-7, with 10 bases lining up with TRBD1. V shed 11 bases, J shed 4 bases, and the junction held 8 bases outside the gene matches. The germline V gene encodes CDR1 MDHEN and CDR2 SYDVKM. This CDR3 region has 13 residues. CDR3 region: CAWGGQGLYEQYF. The CDR3 DNA follows: TGTGCCTGGGGGGGACAGGGGTTATACGAGCAGTACTTC.

The genes are TRBV7-3 and TRBJ2-1; 12 nucleotides agree with TRBD2. From germline, CDR1 is SGHTA and CDR2 FQGTGA. The J segment lost 10 bases and the V segment lost 5 bases, leaving 12 bases of the junction unmatched. The length of the CDR3 is 16 residues. In DNA form, the CDR3 reads TGTGCCAGCAGCCTGCACGGACTAGCGGGAAGGGCAGAGCAGTTCTTC. Translation gives CASSLHGLAGRAEQFF.

The chain joins TRBV5-4 to TRBJ2-1; tentative D call: TRBD2 (5 bases). V lost 2 bases to trimming and J lost 7 bases, with 16 bases between them. Germline V gene sequence: CDR1 SGHNT, CDR2 YYREEE (reference sequence). The CDR3 sequence is 15 residues long. CDR3 nucleotides: TGTGCCAGCAGCTTAGGTGCGGGTCCTTTGAATGAGCAGTTCTTC. Its translation: CASSLGAGPLNEQFF.

This chain connects TRBV15 to TRBJ1-5; the D is unclear. The CDR3 has 17 residues. V lost 0 bases and J lost 1, with 13 bases in between. Germline V gene sequence: CDR1 LNHNV, CDR2 YYDKDF (reference sequence). This chain's CDR3 is CATSRDFKVRSNQPQHF. The CDR3, as DNA: TGTGCCACCAGCAGAGATTTTAAGGTGCGGAGCAATCAGCCCCAGCATTTT.

The gene calls are TRBV5-1 and TRBJ2-7; the D gene is possibly TRBD1 (5 bases). Germline values: CDR1 SGHRS, CDR2 YFSETQ. The CDR3 consists of 15 residues. V lost 0 bases and J lost 3, with 13 bases in between. The chain's CDR3 is CASSLEQAFLYEQYF. The CDR3 DNA reads as TGCGCCAGCAGCTTGGAACAGGCGTTTCTCTACGAGCAGTACTTC. The entire variable domain, with the rest obtained from reference TRBV5-1 and TRBJ2-7, is as follows: KAGVTQTPRYLIKTRGQQVTLSCSPISGHRSVSWYQQTPGQGLQFLFEYFSETQRNKGNFPGRFSGRQFSNSRSEMNVSTLELGDSALYLCASSLEQAFLYEQYFGPGTRLTVT.

The chain uses TRBV28 and TRBJ2-5; possibly TRBD2 for D (6 bases). The germline gives CDR1 MDHEN, CDR2 SYDVKM. V lost 5 bases and J 1 base, leaving 17 bases between the germline ends. The CDR3 sequence is 16 residues long. The CDR3 spells CASSPWGDPPQETQYF. The CDR3 DNA reads TGTGCCAGCAGTCCCTGGGGGGATCCGCCCCAAGAGACCCAGTACTTC.

This clone came up once. The chain combines TRBV7-2 with TRBJ1-6; D is possibly TRBD1 (6 bases). V was pared by 5 bases and J by 7 bases, with 9 bases between. Germline V gene sequence: CDR1 SGHTA, CDR2 FQGNSA. The CDR3 is 13 amino acids. The CDR3: CASSRTVNSPLHF. In DNA, the CDR3 is TGTGCCAGCAGCCGGACAGTCAATTCACCCCTCCACTTT.

The DNA of the CDR3 is TGTGCCAGCAGTCGAAACAGGGGAGGCGGGGAGCTGTTTTTT. Its protein is CASSRNRGGGELFF. This sequence joins TRBV27 and TRBJ2-2, with a possible D match to TRBD1 (7 bases). V lost 5 bases and J lost 7, with 14 bases in between. Germline V gene lookup returns CDR1 MNHEY and CDR2 SMNVEV (reference sequence). The CDR3 consists of 14 residues.

This clone was recorded once. The chain couples TRBV13 to TRBJ1-2; TRBD1 might be the D (6 bases). Trimming left V 4 bases short and J 2 bases short, with 11 bases between. Germline V gene data show CDR1 as PRHDT and CDR2 as FYEKMQ (reference sequence). This CDR3 spans 14 amino acids. CDR3 in amino acids: CASSWRQANYGYTF. CDR3 DNA: TGTGCCAGCAGCTGGCGACAGGCCAACTATGGCTACACCTTC.

The rearrangement links TRBV3-1 (or the pseudogene TRBV3-2) to TRBJ1-2; D is perhaps TRBD1 (5 bases). Germline CDR1 is LGHDT and CDR2 is YNNKEL (reference sequence). Trimming removed 1 base at V and 4 bases at J, with 16 bases between. This CDR3 has 16 amino acids. In DNA form, the CDR3 reads TGTGCCAGCAGCCAAGGGGGCGGCGAAGGACTCTATGGCTACACCTTC. It yields the protein CASSQGGGEGLYGYTF.

This clone came up once. CDR3 region: CASSITAAHNTGELFF. CDR3 coding DNA: TGTGCCAGTAGTATCACGGCTGCACACAACACCGGGGAGCTGTTTTTT. The V and J genes are TRBV19 and TRBJ2-2; D uncertain. V was trimmed by 3 bases and J by 2 bases, leaving 13 bases between them. Germline values: CDR1 LNHDA, CDR2 SQIVND (reference sequence). This CDR3 is 16 amino acids long.

CDR3 protein: CASSPGTSGSYNEQFF. The CDR3 nucleotides read TGTGCCAGCAGCCCCGGGACTAGCGGCTCCTACAATGAGCAGTTCTTC. The V and J genes are TRBV5-4 and TRBJ2-1; 11 bases align to TRBD2. CDR3 length: 16 residues. The V gene's germline CDR1 is SGHNT and CDR2 YYREEE (reference sequence). V shed 4 bases, J shed 0 bases, and the junction held 3 bases outside the gene matches.